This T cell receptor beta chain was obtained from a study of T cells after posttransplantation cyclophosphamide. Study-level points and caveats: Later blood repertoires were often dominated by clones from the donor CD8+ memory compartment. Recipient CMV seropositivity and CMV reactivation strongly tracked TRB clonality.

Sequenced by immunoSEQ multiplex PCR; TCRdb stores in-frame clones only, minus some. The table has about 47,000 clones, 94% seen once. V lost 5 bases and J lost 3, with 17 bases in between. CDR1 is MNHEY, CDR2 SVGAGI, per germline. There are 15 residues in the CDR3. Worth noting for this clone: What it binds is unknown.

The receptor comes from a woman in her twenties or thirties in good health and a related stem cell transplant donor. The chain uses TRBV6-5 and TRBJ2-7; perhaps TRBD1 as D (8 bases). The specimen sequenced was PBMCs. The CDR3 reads CASSRDRGGVYEQYF. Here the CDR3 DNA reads TGTGCCAGCAGTCGCGACAGGGGAGGGGTCTACGAGCAGTACTTC.